This TCR beta chain was captured in a study of control samples from healthy donors and cancer patients. Per germline, CDR1 LNHDA and CDR2 SQIVND (reference sequence). Trimming took off 3 bases at V and 7 bases at J, with 10 bases between the two ends. The CDR3 loop spans 13 amino acids. The table came from immunoSEQ multiplex PCR; TCRdb's copy has only in-frame clones and leaves some out. The table has about 88,000 clones, over 85% seen once. A note on this clone: Different DNA sequences within this sample yield the same CDR3.

This rearrangement joins TRBV19 to TRBJ1-5, with D perhaps matching TRBD1 (5 bases). The sample was blood. This TCR came from a man in his late teens or twenties in good health. CDR3 in amino acids: CASSIGGGQPQHF. The CDR3 DNA sequence: TGTGCCAGTAGTATCGGCGGGGGACAGCCCCAGCATTTT.